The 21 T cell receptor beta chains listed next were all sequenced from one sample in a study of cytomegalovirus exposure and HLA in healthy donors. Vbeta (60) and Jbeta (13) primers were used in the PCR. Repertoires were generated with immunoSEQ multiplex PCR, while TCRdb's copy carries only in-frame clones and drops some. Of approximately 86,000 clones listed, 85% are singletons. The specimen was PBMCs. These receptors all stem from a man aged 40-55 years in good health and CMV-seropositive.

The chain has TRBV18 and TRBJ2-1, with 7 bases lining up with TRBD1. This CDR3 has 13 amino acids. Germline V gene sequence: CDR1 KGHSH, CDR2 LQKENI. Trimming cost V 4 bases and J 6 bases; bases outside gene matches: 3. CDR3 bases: TGTGCCAGCTCACGGGACAGCCTCAATGAGCAGTTCTTC. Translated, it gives CASSRDSLNEQFF.

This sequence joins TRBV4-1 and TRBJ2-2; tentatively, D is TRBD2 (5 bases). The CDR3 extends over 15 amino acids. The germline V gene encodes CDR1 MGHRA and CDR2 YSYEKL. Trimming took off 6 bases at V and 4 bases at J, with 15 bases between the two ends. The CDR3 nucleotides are TGCGCCAGCAGGATCGGGGATCGAAGCACCGGGGAGCTGTTTTTT. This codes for CASRIGDRSTGELFF.

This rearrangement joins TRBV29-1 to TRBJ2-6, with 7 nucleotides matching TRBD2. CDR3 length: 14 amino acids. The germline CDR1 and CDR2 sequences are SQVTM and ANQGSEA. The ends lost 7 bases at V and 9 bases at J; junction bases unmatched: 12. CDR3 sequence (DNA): TGCAGCGCTGGGTATGGGGGGGGAGACAACGTCCTGACTTTC. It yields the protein CSAGYGGGDNVLTF.

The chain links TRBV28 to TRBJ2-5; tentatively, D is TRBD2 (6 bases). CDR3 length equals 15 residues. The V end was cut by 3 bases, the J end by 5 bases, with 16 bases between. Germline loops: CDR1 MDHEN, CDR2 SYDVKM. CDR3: CASSFGGVKMETQYF. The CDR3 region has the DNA TGTGCCAGCAGTTTCGGGGGAGTGAAAATGGAGACCCAGTACTTC.

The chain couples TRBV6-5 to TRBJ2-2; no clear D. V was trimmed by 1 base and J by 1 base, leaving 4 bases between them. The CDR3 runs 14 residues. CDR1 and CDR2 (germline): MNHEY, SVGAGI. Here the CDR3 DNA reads TGTGCCAGCAGTTACTTCGTGAACACCGGGGAGCTGTTTTTT. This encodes CASSYFVNTGELFF.

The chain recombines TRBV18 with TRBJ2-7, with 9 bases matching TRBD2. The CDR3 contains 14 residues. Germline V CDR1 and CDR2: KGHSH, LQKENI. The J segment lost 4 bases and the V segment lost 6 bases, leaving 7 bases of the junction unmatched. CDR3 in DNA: TGTGCCAGCTCTCCCCCTAGCGGGGCTTACGAGCAGTACTTC. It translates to CASSPPSGAYEQYF.

The CDR3 here is CASSEGGLAGNEQFF. DNA for the CDR3: TGTGCCAGCAGCGAGGGGGGACTAGCGGGAAATGAGCAGTTCTTC. The rearrangement uses TRBV9 and TRBJ2-1; 13 bases line up with TRBD2. This CDR3 has 15 residues. The V segment lost 3 bases and the J segment 7 bases; nucleotides outside the gene matches: 4. The germline V gene has CDR1 SGDLS and CDR2 YYNGEE.

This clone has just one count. CDR3 nucleotide sequence: TGCAGTGCTAGGGTAGTCTACGAGCAGTACTTC. It is translated as CSARVVYEQYF. This chain links TRBV20-1 with TRBJ2-7; D is unclear. The CDR3 covers 11 residues. V was pared by 3 bases and J by 3 bases, with 6 bases between. Per the germline V gene, CDR1 is DFQATT and CDR2 is SNEGSKA (reference sequence).

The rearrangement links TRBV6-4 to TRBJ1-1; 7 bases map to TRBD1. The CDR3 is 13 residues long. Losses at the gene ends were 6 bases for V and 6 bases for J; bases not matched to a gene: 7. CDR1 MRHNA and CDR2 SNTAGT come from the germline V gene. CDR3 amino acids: CASSWDSGSEAFF. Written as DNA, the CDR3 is TGTGCCAGCAGCTGGGACAGTGGGTCTGAAGCTTTCTTT.

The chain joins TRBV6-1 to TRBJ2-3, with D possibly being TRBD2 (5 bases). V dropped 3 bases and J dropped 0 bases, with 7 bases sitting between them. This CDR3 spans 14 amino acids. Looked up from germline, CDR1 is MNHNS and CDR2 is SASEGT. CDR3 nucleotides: TGTGCCAGCAGTGACGCGGGTAGCACAGATACGCAGTATTTT. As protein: CASSDAGSTDTQYF.

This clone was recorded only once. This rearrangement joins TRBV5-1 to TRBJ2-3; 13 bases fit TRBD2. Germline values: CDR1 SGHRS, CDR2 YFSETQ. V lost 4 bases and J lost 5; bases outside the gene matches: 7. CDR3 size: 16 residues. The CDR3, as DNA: TGCGCCAGCAGCCTACTAGCGGGGGGGCCGCAAGATACGCAGTATTTT. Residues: CASSLLAGGPQDTQYF.

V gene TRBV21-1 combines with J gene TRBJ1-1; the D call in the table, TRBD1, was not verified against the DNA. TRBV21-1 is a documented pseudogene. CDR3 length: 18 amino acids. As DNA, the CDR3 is TGTGCCAGCAGCGACCGAGGACAAAGAAGGACAGGTAGAACTGAAGCTTTCTTT. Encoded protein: CASSDRGQRRTGRTEAFF.

This chain's CDR3 is CASSGRDRGGEQYF. The CDR3 DNA is TGTGCCAGCAGCGGCCGGGACAGGGGCGGCGAGCAGTACTTC. The chain has TRBV7-6 and TRBJ2-7; 10 bases fit TRBD1. Germline CDR1 is SGHVS and CDR2 is FNYEAQ. After removal of 5 bases from V and 6 bases from J, the junction contained 7 bases not matched to a gene. The CDR3 has 14 amino acids.

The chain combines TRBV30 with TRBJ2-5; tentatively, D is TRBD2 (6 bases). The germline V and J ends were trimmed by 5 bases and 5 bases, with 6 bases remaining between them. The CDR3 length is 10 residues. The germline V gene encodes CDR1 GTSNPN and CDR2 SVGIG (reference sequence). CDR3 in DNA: TGTGCCTGGGGGGGGGAGACCCAGTACTTC. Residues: CAWGGETQYF.

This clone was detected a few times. In nucleotides, the CDR3 is TGTGCCAGCAGTTTTCTGGACAGGAAAAACTATGGCTACACCTTC. Its protein product is CASSFLDRKNYGYTF. The chain is built from TRBV28 and TRBJ1-2; TRBD1 matches at 7 bases. This CDR3 is built from 15 residues. The germline V gene has CDR1 MDHEN and CDR2 SYDVKM. The J segment lost 2 bases and the V segment lost 3 bases, leaving 6 bases of the junction unmatched.

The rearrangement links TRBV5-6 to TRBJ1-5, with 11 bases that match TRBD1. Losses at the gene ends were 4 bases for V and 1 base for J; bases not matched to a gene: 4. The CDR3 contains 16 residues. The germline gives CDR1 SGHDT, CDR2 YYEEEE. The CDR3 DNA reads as TGTGCCAGCAGCCCAGGACAGGGGGCCAGCAATCAGCCCCAGCATTTT. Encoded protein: CASSPGQGASNQPQHF. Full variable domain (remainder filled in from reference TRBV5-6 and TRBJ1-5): DAGVTQSPTHLIKTRGQQVTLRCSPKSGHDTVSWYQQALGQGPQFIFQYYEEEERQRGNFPDRFSGHQFPNYSSELNVNALLLGDSALYLCASSPGQGASNQPQHFGDGTRLSIL.

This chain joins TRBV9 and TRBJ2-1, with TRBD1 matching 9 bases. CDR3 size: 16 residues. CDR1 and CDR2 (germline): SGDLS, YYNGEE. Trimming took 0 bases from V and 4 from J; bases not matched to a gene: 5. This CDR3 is CASSVGDRVGYNEQFF. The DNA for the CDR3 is TGTGCCAGCAGCGTAGGGGACAGGGTGGGTTACAATGAGCAGTTCTTC.

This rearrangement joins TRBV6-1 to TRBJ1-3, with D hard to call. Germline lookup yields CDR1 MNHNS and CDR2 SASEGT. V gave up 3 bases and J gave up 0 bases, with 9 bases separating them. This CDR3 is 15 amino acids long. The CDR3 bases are TGTGCCAGCAGTGACGGGATTGCCTCTGGAAACACCATATATTTT. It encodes CASSDGIASGNTIYF.

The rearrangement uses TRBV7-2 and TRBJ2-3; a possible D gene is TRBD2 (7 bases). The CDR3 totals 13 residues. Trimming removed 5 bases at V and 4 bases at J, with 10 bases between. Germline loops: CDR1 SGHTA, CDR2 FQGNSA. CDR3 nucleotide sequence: TGTGCCAGCAGCCGGGGGGCCTCAGATACGCAGTATTTT. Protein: CASSRGASDTQYF.

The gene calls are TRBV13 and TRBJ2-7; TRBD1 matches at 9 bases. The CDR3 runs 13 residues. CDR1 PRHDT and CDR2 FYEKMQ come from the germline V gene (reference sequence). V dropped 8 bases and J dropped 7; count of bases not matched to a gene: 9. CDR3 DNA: TGTGCCAGCGAGAGGACAGGGGTTAGGGAGCAGTACTTC. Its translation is CASERTGVREQYF. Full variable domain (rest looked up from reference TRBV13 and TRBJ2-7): AAGVIQSPRHLIKEKRETATLKCYPIPRHDTVYWYQQGPGQDPQFLISFYEKMQSDKGSIPDRFSAQQFSDYHSELNMSSLELGDSALYFCASERTGVREQYFGPGTRLTVT.

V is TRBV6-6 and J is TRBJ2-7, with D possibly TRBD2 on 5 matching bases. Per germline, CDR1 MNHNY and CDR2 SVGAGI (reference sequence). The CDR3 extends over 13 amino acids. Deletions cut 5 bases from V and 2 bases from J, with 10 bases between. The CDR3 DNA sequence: TGTGCCAGCAGTCGCGGGTCGGCCTACGAGCAGTACTTC. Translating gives CASSRGSAYEQYF.